This T cell receptor (beta chain) was recorded in a study of Ad26.COV2.S vaccination and SARS-CoV-2 variants. Study results and caveats: Higher spike-specific TCR breadth was found in vaccine recipients than in placebo recipients. A substantial breadth of spike-specific CD8+ and CD4+ T cell responses after vaccination has been reported.

Remarks on this clone: Antigen specificity is unknown.

TCRdb's table, derived via immunoSEQ multiplex PCR, lists solely in-frame clones and lacks some. The sample has around 350,000 clones; roughly nine tenths are singletons. Trimming removed 7 bases at V and 0 bases at J, with 13 bases between. The CDR3 extends over 16 amino acids. Germline CDR1 and CDR2: ENHRY and SYGVKD. The specimen was peripheral blood, collected after recovery from COVID-19. The clonotype originates from a human donor who had recovered from COVID-19. The chain recombines TRBV10-3 with TRBJ2-6; D might be TRBD2 (6 bases). The CDR3 nucleotides are TGTGCCATCAAGTCGGACGGGAGCTCTGGGGCCAACGTCCTGACTTTC. Translating gives CAIKSDGSSGANVLTF.